Listed below are T cell receptor beta chains from one sample, sequenced in a study of cytomegalovirus exposure and HLA in healthy donors. Some clones are missing from TCRdb's copy, which holds only in-frame ones; the method was immunoSEQ multiplex PCR. The repertoire holds around 100,000 clones, with around two thirds as singletons. Material: PBMCs. The source is a middle-aged man in good health and CMV-seropositive. The conserved cysteine and the conserved F or W are not part of the CDR3 here. Fields, in order: J gene, V gene, CDR3 protein.

>TRBJ1-4|TRBV7-6
ASSHRRDSQNEKLF
>TRBJ2-7|TRBV5-1
ASSLGGTYEQY
>TRBJ1-3|TRBV9
ASSRTGTGISGNTIY
>TRBJ2-2|TRBV9
ASSTRLADTGELF
>TRBJ1-1|TRBV30
AWSSYSTGV
>TRBJ2-1|TRBV27
ASSWLAEIGDEQF
>TRBJ2-7|TRBV7-8
ASSLERGGEQY
>TRBJ2-1|TRBV14
ASSQGVARGSRQF
>TRBJ1-1|TRBV5-1
ASSFIEGDTEAF
>TRBJ2-3|TRBV7-3
ASSLTPQGFTDTQY
>TRBJ2-7|TRBV5-1
ASSARWGTRRTESPGEQY
>TRBJ1-1|TRBV5-3
ARSLFSVNTEAF
>TRBJ1-4|TRBV19
ASSYGGQGYATNEKLF
>TRBJ2-2|TRBV29-1
SVLSGVNTGELF
>TRBJ1-3|TRBV10-3
AISSDGNAGNTIY
>TRBJ2-3|TRBV7-3
ASSSDGRLAGTDTQY
>TRBJ2-5|TRBV2
ASSDSRTGEGKTQY
>TRBJ2-5|TRBV19
ASSPYSGTEFLRETQY
>TRBJ2-4|TRBV5-5
ASSLDGAKNIQY
>TRBJ2-6|TRBV19
ASSTDRGTRSGANVLT
>TRBJ2-5|TRBV11-2
ASSTTPGHVGGETQY
>TRBJ1-5|TRBV19
ASSIWRGRHQPQH
>TRBJ1-2|TRBV5-1
ASSLGAGTNYGYT
>TRBJ2-3|TRBV5-4
ASSPPSDKDTQY